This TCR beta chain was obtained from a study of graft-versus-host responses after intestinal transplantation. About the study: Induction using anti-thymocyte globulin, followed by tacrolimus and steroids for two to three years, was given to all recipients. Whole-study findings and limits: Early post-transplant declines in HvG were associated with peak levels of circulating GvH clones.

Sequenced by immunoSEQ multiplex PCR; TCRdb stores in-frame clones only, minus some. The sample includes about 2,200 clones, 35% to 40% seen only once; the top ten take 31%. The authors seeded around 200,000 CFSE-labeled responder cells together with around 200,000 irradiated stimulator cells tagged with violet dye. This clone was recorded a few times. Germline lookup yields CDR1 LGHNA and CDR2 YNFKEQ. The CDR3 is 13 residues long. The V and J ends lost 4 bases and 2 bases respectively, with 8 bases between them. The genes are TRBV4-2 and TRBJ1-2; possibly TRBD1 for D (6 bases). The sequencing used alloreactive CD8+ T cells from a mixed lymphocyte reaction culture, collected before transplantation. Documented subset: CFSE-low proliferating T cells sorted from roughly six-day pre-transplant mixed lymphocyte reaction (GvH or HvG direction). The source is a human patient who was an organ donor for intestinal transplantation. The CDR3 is CASSLTGNYGYTF. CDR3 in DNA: TGTGCCAGCAGCCTCACAGGGAACTATGGCTACACCTTC.